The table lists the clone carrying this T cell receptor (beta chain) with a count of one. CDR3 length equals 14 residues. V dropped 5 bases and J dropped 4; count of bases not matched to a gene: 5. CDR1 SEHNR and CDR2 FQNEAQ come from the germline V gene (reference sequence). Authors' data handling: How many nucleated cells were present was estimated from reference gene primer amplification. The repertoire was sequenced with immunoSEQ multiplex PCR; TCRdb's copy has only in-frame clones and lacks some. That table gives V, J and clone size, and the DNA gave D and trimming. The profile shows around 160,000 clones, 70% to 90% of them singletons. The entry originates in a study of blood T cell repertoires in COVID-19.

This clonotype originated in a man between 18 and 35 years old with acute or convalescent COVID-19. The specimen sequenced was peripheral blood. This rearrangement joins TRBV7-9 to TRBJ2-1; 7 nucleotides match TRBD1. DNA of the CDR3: TGTGCCAGCAGCGTCGGGACAGCTTACAATGAGCAGTTCTTC. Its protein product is CASSVGTAYNEQFF.